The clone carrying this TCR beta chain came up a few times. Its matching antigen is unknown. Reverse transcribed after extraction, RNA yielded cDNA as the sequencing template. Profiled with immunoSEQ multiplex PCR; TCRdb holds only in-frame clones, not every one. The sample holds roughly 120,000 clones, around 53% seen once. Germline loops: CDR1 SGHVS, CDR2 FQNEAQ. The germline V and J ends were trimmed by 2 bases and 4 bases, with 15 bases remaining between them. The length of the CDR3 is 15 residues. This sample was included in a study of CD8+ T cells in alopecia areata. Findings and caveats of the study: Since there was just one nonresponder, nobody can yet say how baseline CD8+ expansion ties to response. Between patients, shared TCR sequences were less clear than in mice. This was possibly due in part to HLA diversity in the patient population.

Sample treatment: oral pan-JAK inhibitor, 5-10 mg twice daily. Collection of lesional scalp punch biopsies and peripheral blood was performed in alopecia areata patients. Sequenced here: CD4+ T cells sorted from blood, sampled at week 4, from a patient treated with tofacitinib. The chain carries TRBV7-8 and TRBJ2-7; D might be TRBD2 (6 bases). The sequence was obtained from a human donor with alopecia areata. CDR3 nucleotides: TGTGCCAGCAGCTTACGGCCAGCGGGCCAATACGAGCAGTACTTC. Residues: CASSLRPAGQYEQYF.